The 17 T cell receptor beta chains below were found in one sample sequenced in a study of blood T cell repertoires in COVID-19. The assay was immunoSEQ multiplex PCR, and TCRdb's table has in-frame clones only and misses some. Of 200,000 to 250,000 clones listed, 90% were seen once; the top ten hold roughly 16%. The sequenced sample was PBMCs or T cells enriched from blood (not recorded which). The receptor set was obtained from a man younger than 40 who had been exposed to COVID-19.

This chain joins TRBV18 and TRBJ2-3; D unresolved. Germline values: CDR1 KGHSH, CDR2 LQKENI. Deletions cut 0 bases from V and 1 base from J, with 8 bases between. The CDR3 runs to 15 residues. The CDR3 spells CASSPPGSRTDTQYF. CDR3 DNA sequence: TGTGCCAGCTCACCACCGGGCAGCCGCACAGATACGCAGTATTTT.

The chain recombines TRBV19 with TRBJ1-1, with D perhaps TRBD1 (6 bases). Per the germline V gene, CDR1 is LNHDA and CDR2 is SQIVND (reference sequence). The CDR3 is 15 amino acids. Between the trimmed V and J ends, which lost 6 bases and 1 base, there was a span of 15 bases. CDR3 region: CASRAVGDKNTEAFF. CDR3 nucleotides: TGTGCCAGTAGGGCCGTGGGGGACAAGAACACTGAAGCTTTCTTT.

This chain's CDR3 is CASRGTGGNYGYTF. The DNA of the CDR3 is TGTGCCAGCCGGGGGACAGGAGGTAACTATGGCTACACCTTC. The chain employs TRBV19 and TRBJ1-2; 8 nucleotides agree with TRBD1. The germline V gene encodes CDR1 LNHDA and CDR2 SQIVND (reference sequence). V gave up 9 bases and J gave up 1 base; unmatched junction bases: 7. The CDR3 is 14 amino acids.

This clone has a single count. CDR3 amino acids: CASSQTGPTQYF. CDR3 DNA: TGTGCCAGCAGCCAAACAGGGCCTACGCAGTATTTT. The chain uses TRBV5-6 and TRBJ2-3; maybe TRBD1 (6 bases). Trimming shortened V by 4 bases and J by 8 bases, and 11 bases separated the two germline ends. Per the germline V gene, CDR1 is SGHDT and CDR2 is YYEEEE. This CDR3 contains 12 residues.

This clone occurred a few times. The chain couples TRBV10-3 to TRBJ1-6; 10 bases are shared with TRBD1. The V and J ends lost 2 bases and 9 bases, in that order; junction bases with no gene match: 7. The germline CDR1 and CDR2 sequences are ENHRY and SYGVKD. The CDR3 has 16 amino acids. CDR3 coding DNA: TGTGCCATCAGTGAGGGGGGGGGACAGGGGAGTTCACCCCTCCACTTT. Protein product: CAISEGGGQGSSPLHF.

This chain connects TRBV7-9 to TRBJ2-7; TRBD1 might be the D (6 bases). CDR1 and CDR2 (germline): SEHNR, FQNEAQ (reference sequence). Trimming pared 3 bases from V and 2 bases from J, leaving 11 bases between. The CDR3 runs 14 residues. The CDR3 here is CASSFDGTPYEQYF. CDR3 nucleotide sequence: TGTGCCAGCAGCTTTGACGGGACACCCTACGAGCAGTACTTC.

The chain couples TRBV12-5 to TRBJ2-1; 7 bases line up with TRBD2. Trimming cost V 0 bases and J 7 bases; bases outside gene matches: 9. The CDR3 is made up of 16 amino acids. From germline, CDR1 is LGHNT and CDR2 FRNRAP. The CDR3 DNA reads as TGTGCTAGTGGTTTGGTACTCAGCGGGGCCGGTAATGAGCAGTTCTTC. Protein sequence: CASGLVLSGAGNEQFF.

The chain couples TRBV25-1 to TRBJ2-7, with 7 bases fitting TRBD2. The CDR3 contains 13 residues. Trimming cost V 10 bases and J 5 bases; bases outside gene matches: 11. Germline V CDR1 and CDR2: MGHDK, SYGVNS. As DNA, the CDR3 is TGTGCCACAGCATTTGGCGGGGGAGACGAGCAGTACTTC. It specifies CATAFGGGDEQYF.

The CDR3 DNA reads TGTGCCAGCAGTCACGCGGGACAGGGAGTCTACGAGCAGTACTTC. This encodes CASSHAGQGVYEQYF. The rearrangement uses TRBV28 and TRBJ2-7, with 9 bases fitting TRBD1. There are 15 residues in the CDR3. CDR1 and CDR2 (germline): MDHEN, SYDVKM. The junction had 8 bases not matched to a gene; V was cut back by 5 bases and J by 3 bases. Together with reference TRBV28 and TRBJ2-7, the CDR3 gives the full variable domain: DVKVTQSSRYLVKRTGEKVFLECVQDMDHENMFWYRQDPGLGLRLIYFSYDVKMKEKGDIPEGYSVSREKKERFSLILESASTNQTSMYLCASSHAGQGVYEQYFGPGTRLTVT.

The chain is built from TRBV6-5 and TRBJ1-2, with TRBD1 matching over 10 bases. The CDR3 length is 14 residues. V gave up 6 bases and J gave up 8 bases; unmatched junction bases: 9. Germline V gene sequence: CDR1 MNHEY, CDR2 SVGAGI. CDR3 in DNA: TGTGCCAGCAGACCTCGACAGGGGGCAAGGGGCTACACCTTC. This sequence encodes CASRPRQGARGYTF.

The CDR3 sequence is CASRHKPGATNEKLFF. In DNA form, the CDR3 reads TGTGCCAGCAGACACAAGCCGGGGGCAACTAATGAAAAACTGTTTTTT. The chain joins TRBV27 to TRBJ1-4; D possibly corresponds to TRBD1 (5 bases). Per the germline V gene, CDR1 is MNHEY and CDR2 is SMNVEV (reference sequence). CDR3 length: 16 amino acids. V lost 6 bases to trimming and J lost 0 bases, with 14 bases between them.

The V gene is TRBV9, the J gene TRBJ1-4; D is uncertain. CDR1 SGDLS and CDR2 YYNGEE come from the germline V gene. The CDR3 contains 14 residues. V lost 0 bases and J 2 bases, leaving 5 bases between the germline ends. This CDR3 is CASSVGGTNEKLFF. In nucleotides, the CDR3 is TGTGCCAGCAGCGTAGGAGGTACTAATGAAAAACTGTTTTTT.

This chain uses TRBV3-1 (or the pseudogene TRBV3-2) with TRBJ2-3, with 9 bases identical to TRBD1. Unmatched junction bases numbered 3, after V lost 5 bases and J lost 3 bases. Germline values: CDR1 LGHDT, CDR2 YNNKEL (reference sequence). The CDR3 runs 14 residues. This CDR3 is CASSTGGRTDTQYF. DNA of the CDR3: TGTGCCAGCAGCACAGGGGGCAGGACAGATACGCAGTATTTT.

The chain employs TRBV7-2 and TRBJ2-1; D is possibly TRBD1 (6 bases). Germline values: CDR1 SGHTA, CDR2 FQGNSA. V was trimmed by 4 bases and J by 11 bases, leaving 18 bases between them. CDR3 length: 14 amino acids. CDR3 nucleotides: TGTGCCAGCAGCTCCAACTCTCGAGGACAGCAGCAGTTCTTC. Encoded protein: CASSSNSRGQQQFF.

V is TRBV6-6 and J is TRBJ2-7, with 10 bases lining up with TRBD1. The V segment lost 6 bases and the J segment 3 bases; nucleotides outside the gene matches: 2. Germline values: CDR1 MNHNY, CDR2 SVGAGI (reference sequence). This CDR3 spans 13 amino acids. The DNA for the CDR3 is TGTGCCAGCAGGGGGACAGGGGACTACGAGCAGTACTTC. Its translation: CASRGTGDYEQYF.

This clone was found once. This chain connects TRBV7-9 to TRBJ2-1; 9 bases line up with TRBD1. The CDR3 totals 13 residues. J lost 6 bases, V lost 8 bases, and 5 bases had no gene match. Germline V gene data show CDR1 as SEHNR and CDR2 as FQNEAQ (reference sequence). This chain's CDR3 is CASLGTGFNEQFF. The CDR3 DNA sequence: TGTGCCAGCCTCGGGACAGGGTTCAATGAGCAGTTCTTC.

The CDR3 DNA follows: TGTGCCAGCAGTTCCTTTGCAGATACGCAGTATTTT. Protein: CASSSFADTQYF. This chain joins TRBV6-2 or TRBV6-3 and TRBJ2-3; D is unclear. Trimming pared 4 bases from V and 4 bases from J, leaving 6 bases between. Germline lookup yields CDR1 MNHEY and CDR2 SVGEGT. The CDR3 extends over 12 amino acids.